The clone carrying this TCR beta chain was detected a few times. Treatment denoted: roughly 18 received Ad26.COV2.S at low or high dose, single or two shots; a few received placebo; per-sample allocation not given. Samples came from day 63 after the first vaccine or placebo injection. CDR1 and CDR2 from the germline V gene are SNHLY and FYNNEI. Trimming removed 3 bases at V and 6 bases at J, with 12 bases between. The CDR3 sequence is 14 residues long. TCRdb's copy holds only in-frame clones and misses some; the assay was immunoSEQ multiplex PCR. This sample yields approximately 340,000 clones, of which about 85% are seen a single time; 2.5% to 3.5% belongs to the top ten. The data were taken from a study of Ad26.COV2.S vaccination and SARS-CoV-2 variants.

The chain combines TRBV2 with TRBJ2-1; D possibly corresponds to TRBD1 (5 bases). This sample comprised peripheral blood, obtained in a trial of Ad26.COV2.S vaccine versus placebo. The TCR sequence derives from a person aged 18 to 59 who received the Ad26.COV2.S COVID-19 vaccine or a placebo. In DNA, the CDR3 is TGTGCCAGCAGTGAGCGGCAGGGTCCCAATGAGCAGTTCTTC. Amino acid sequence: CASSERQGPNEQFF.